Each of the 6 T cell receptor beta chains below was sequenced from the same sample in a study of blood T cells in healthy people across ages. PCR was performed a second time for about 7 to 11 cycles using a sample-barcoded 5' primer and a J-beta primer mix. TCRdb processed the 5' RACE reads anew with MiXCR; each CDR3 protein has one entry. The sample carries 580,000 or so distinct CDR3 sequences, about 45% recorded once. Sequencing was performed on blood. The origin of the receptors is a man older than 75 in good health.

The V gene is TRBV29-1, the J gene TRBJ2-3, with D maybe TRBD1 (6 bases). CDR1 is SQVTM, CDR2 ANQGSEA, per germline. The CDR3 is 12 amino acids. The V and J ends lost 6 bases and 6 bases respectively, with 13 bases between them. CDR3 nucleotide sequence: TGCAGCGTGGAGATGGGGGCGGATACGCAGTATTTT. This encodes CSVEMGADTQYF.

The V gene is TRBV7-2, the J gene TRBJ1-4; 7 bases align to TRBD1. Unmatched junction bases numbered 8, after V lost 5 bases and J lost 5 bases. Looked up from germline, CDR1 is SGHTA and CDR2 is FQGNSA. The CDR3 is 15 residues long. The CDR3: CASSRLGQLNEKLFF. As DNA, the CDR3 is TGTGCCAGCAGCCGACTGGGACAGCTAAATGAAAAACTGTTTTTT.

This clonotype was recorded many times. The rearrangement joins TRBV7-9 to TRBJ2-1; D is possibly TRBD2 (5 bases). Germline assignment: CDR1 SEHNR and CDR2 FQNEAQ (reference sequence). The length of the CDR3 is 14 residues. V shed 4 bases and J shed 6 bases, with 13 bases lying between them. This CDR3 is CASSSPDGGNEQFF. The CDR3 bases are TGTGCCAGCAGCTCACCGGACGGAGGCAATGAGCAGTTCTTC. The whole variable domain, filled in from reference TRBV7-9 and TRBJ2-1, reads DTGVSQNPRHKITKRGQNVTFRCDPISEHNRLYWYRQTLGQGPEFLTYFQNEAQLEKSRLLSDRFSAERPKGSFSTLEIQRTEQGDSAMYLCASSSPDGGNEQFFGPGTRLTVL.

The V call is TRBV5-6, the J call TRBJ1-6; perhaps TRBD1 as D (6 bases). V lost 7 bases to trimming and J lost 1 base, with 12 bases between them. The V gene's germline CDR1 is SGHDT and CDR2 YYEEEE. The CDR3 sequence is 15 residues long. The CDR3 loop is CASRSQGSYNSPLHF. CDR3 sequence (DNA): TGTGCCAGCCGGTCGCAGGGGTCCTATAATTCACCCCTCCACTTT.

This chain joins TRBV29-1 and TRBJ2-7, with 9 bases matching TRBD1. This CDR3 has 12 amino acids. The junction had 5 bases not matched to a gene; V was cut back by 7 bases and J by 4 bases. From germline, CDR1 is SQVTM and CDR2 ANQGSEA. The CDR3 reads CSAGQGIYEQYF. CDR3 DNA sequence: TGCAGCGCAGGACAGGGGATTTACGAGCAGTACTTC.

This clonotype has only a few counts. CDR3 loop: CASRSGNEQFF. In nucleotides, the CDR3 is TGTGCCAGCAGGAGCGGGAATGAGCAGTTCTTC. The chain recombines TRBV7-2 with TRBJ2-1; tentative D call: TRBD2 (6 bases). The CDR3 contains 11 residues. V was clipped by 6 bases and J by 7 bases, with 7 bases between them. The germline V gene encodes CDR1 SGHTA and CDR2 FQGNSA.